The clone carrying this T cell receptor (beta chain) was seen more than once but under ten times. These data belong to a study of beta chain features in type 1 diabetes. The investigators reverse transcribed all of the isolated RNA, so they sequenced expressed TCRB transcripts. The repertoire was sequenced with immunoSEQ multiplex PCR; TCRdb's copy has only in-frame clones and lacks some. The table shows some 900,000 clones, with roughly a sixth occurring only once. Per the germline V gene, CDR1 is MDHEN and CDR2 is SYDVKM. This CDR3 spans 13 amino acids. V lost 6 bases and J 5 bases, leaving 13 bases between the germline ends.

Input material: naive CD4+ T cells from blood. The V and J genes are TRBV28 and TRBJ2-5; D is possibly TRBD2 (5 bases). This clonotype was obtained from a woman aged 18-29 years in good health. CDR3 residues: CASRTGNRETQYF. DNA of the CDR3: TGTGCCAGCAGGACGGGGAATCGGGAGACCCAGTACTTC.